Presented here are 30 T cell receptor beta chains from one specimen sequenced in a study of blood T cell repertoires in COVID-19. Clones were sequenced by immunoSEQ multiplex PCR, and TCRdb holds only the in-frame ones, with some missing. The table has around 150,000 clones, approximately 90% seen once. The material sequenced was peripheral blood. All receptors come from a man younger than 30 with acute or convalescent COVID-19.

The chain carries TRBV3-1 (or the pseudogene TRBV3-2) and TRBJ1-2, with D maybe TRBD1 (6 bases). The germline CDR1 and CDR2 sequences are LGHDT and YNNKEL (reference sequence). V lost 5 bases and J 3 bases, leaving 13 bases between the germline ends. The CDR3 length is 14 residues. The CDR3 sequence is CASSSSAGDYGYTF. In DNA form, the CDR3 reads TGTGCCAGCAGCTCTTCGGCAGGGGACTATGGCTACACCTTC.

The chain uses TRBV18 and TRBJ1-6; 10 bases match TRBD1. CDR3 length equals 17 residues. CDR1 KGHSH and CDR2 LQKENI come from the germline V gene. V lost 0 bases, J lost 1 base, and 0 bases stayed unmatched. CDR3 nucleotides: TGTGCCAGCTCACCACCGGGACAGGGGTCCTATAATTCACCCCTCCACTTT. Translation: CASSPPGQGSYNSPLHF. Variable domain in full (rest from reference TRBV18 and TRBJ1-6): NAGVMQNPRHLVRRRGQEARLRCSPMKGHSHVYWYRQLPEEGLKFMVYLQKENIIDESGMPKERFSAEFPKEGPSILRIQQVVRGDSAAYFCASSPPGQGSYNSPLHFGNGTRLTVT.

J is TRBJ2-3 and V is TRBV14; D call uncertain. Germline V gives CDR1 SGHDN, CDR2 FVKESK. This CDR3 comprises 13 residues. Between the trimmed V and J ends, which lost 0 bases and 4 bases, there was a span of 5 bases. The CDR3 region is CASSQDLADTQYF. CDR3 in DNA: TGTGCCAGCAGCCAAGATCTCGCAGATACGCAGTATTTT. Full variable domain (remainder filled in from reference TRBV14 and TRBJ2-3): EAGVTQFPSHSVIEKGQTVTLRCDPISGHDNLYWYRRVMGKEIKFLLHFVKESKQDESGMPNNRFLAERTGGTYSTLKVQPAELEDSGVYFCASSQDLADTQYFGPGTRLTVL.

This chain uses TRBV12-3 or TRBV12-4 with TRBJ2-2; no firm D call. V was cut by 6 bases and J by 5 bases, with 4 bases left in between. The CDR3 totals 11 residues. CDR3 in DNA: TGTGCCAGCAGACTTACCGGGGAGCTGTTTTTT. Translated, it gives CASRLTGELFF.

The chain combines TRBV5-1 with TRBJ2-1; a weak D match, TRBD2 (5 bases). Per germline, CDR1 SGHRS and CDR2 YFSETQ. The CDR3 length is 16 residues. Trimming pared 4 bases from V and 5 bases from J, leaving 19 bases between. The CDR3 is CASSPGSILRDNEQFF. Written as DNA, the CDR3 is TGCGCCAGCAGCCCTGGGAGCATATTACGGGACAATGAGCAGTTCTTC.

The V gene is TRBV5-6, the J gene TRBJ1-1, with TRBD1 matching 7 bases. Germline CDR1 and CDR2: SGHDT and YYEEEE. The length of the CDR3 is 14 residues. With V trimmed by 3 bases and J by 8 bases, 10 bases remained unmatched. The DNA of the CDR3 is TGTGCCAGCAGCTCACCGGGACAGAAGAACGAAGCTTTCTTT. Amino acids: CASSSPGQKNEAFF.

This clone was observed a handful of times. The genes are TRBV5-8 and TRBJ2-5, with D tentatively TRBD1 (5 bases). The length of the CDR3 is 16 residues. Germline values: CDR1 SGHTS, CDR2 YDEGEE. With 1 base removed from V and 1 base from J, the gap between germline ends came to 14 bases. CDR3 in DNA: TGTGCCAGCAGCTTGCTTCCAGGGCAGATCCAAGAGACCCAGTACTTC. Its protein product is CASSLLPGQIQETQYF.

V and J are TRBV9 and TRBJ1-1, with a tentative D call TRBD1 (6 bases). The CDR3 is 12 residues long. Looked up from germline, CDR1 is SGDLS and CDR2 is YYNGEE. V gave up 0 bases and J gave up 10 bases, with 10 bases separating them. The CDR3 nucleotides are TGTGCCAGCAGCGTAGCCCAGGGGTTAGCTTTCTTT. Its translation: CASSVAQGLAFF.

CDR3 DNA sequence: TGTGCCAGCAGCTTACGGGCGCTAGCGGGAGCAGATACGCAGTATTTT. The encoded protein is CASSLRALAGADTQYF. The chain joins TRBV11-2 to TRBJ2-3; TRBD2 matches at 10 bases. This CDR3 has 16 residues. J was trimmed by 4 bases and V by 2 bases; bases with no gene match: 6. CDR1 and CDR2 from the germline V gene are SGHAT and FQNNGV.

The V gene is TRBV3-1 (or the pseudogene TRBV3-2), the J gene TRBJ1-4; TRBD1 aligns across 8 bases. Trimming took 6 bases from V and 7 from J; bases not matched to a gene: 7. The CDR3 is 14 amino acids. Germline loops: CDR1 LGHDT, CDR2 YNNKEL (reference sequence). This CDR3 is CASRSTGGVEKLFF. The CDR3 DNA follows: TGTGCCAGCAGATCCACAGGGGGAGTTGAAAAACTGTTTTTT.

The chain recombines TRBV19 with TRBJ1-1; tentatively, D is TRBD1 (5 bases). V dropped 6 bases and J dropped 5 bases, with 13 bases sitting between them. Per the germline V gene, CDR1 is LNHDA and CDR2 is SQIVND (reference sequence). The CDR3 has 13 residues. The CDR3 region has the DNA TGTGCCAGTAGCCCCGGTGGGGGGACTGAAGCTTTCTTT. Protein sequence: CASSPGGGTEAFF.

The chain has TRBV4-1 and TRBJ1-1; D perhaps matches TRBD1 (5 bases). Germline V gene data show CDR1 as MGHRA and CDR2 as YSYEKL. V shed 1 base and J shed 1 base, with 13 bases lying between them. The CDR3 covers 16 residues. CDR3 DNA sequence: TGCGCCAGCAGCCAAGGATCAGGGAACCGGAACACTGAAGCTTTCTTT. This sequence encodes CASSQGSGNRNTEAFF.

The rearrangement joins TRBV12-3 or TRBV12-4 to TRBJ2-1; TRBD2 matches at 11 bases. CDR3 length equals 12 residues. J gave up 12 bases and V 6 bases, and 4 bases lay outside the gene matches. CDR3 nucleotide sequence: TGTGCCAGCAGACTAGCGGGAGTGCGGCAGTTCTTC. Protein product: CASRLAGVRQFF.

V and J are TRBV5-5 and TRBJ1-1, with D hard to call. Germline loops: CDR1 SGHKS, CDR2 YYEKEE (reference sequence). V was clipped by 0 bases and J by 1 base, with 4 bases between them. This CDR3 has 13 amino acids. The CDR3, as DNA: TGTGCCAGCAGCTTGGCACAGAACACTGAAGCTTTCTTT. Its protein product is CASSLAQNTEAFF.

This sequence joins TRBV18 and TRBJ2-7; 11 nucleotides line up with TRBD1. CDR3 length: 17 residues. V lost 3 bases to trimming and J lost 1 base; unmatched junction nucleotides: 8. CDR1 is KGHSH, CDR2 LQKENI, per germline. CDR3 residues: CASSPTPGQGDSYEQYF. The CDR3 bases are TGTGCCAGCTCACCTACGCCGGGACAGGGGGATTCCTACGAGCAGTACTTC.

V usage is TRBV18 and J usage is TRBJ1-3; D gene ambiguous. Germline-derived CDR1 and CDR2 are KGHSH and LQKENI. The CDR3 has 13 amino acids. Trimming pared 3 bases from V and 4 bases from J, leaving 7 bases between. The CDR3, as DNA: TGTGCCAGCTCACCCGACTACGGAAACACCATATATTTT. This codes for CASSPDYGNTIYF.

The chain has TRBV4-2 and TRBJ2-7; 14 nucleotides agree with TRBD2. Germline V lookup: CDR1 LGHNA, CDR2 YNFKEQ. The V and J ends lost 8 bases and 4 bases, in that order; junction bases with no gene match: 10. The CDR3 covers 16 residues. CDR3 region: CASGGLAGDPNYEQYF. CDR3 in DNA: TGTGCCAGCGGGGGACTAGCGGGAGATCCCAATTACGAGCAGTACTTC.

The V and J genes are TRBV5-4 and TRBJ1-5; 7 bases align to TRBD1. CDR1 SGHNT and CDR2 YYREEE come from the germline V gene (reference sequence). Trimming at V came to 7 bases and at J to 1 base, leaving 5 bases not matched to a gene. The CDR3 contains 14 residues. The chain's CDR3 is CASYLQGSNQPQHF. The CDR3 bases are TGTGCCAGCTATTTACAGGGGAGCAATCAGCCCCAGCATTTT.

This clone was observed a handful of times. This sample includes further DNA sequences coding for the same CDR3. This chain joins TRBV7-9 and TRBJ1-1, with D uncertain. The CDR3 loop spans 13 amino acids. Between the trimmed V and J ends, which lost 5 bases and 4 bases, there was a span of 11 bases. Germline CDR1 is SEHNR and CDR2 is FQNEAQ (reference sequence). This chain's CDR3 is CASSPGRGTEAFF. The CDR3 region has the DNA TGTGCCAGCAGCCCCGGGAGAGGCACTGAAGCTTTCTTT.

Only one count was recorded for this clone. The chain links TRBV19 to TRBJ2-7; TRBD1 might be the D (5 bases). V was trimmed by 2 bases and J by 2 bases, leaving 13 bases between them. This CDR3 contains 15 residues. Germline V CDR1 and CDR2: LNHDA, SQIVND (reference sequence). CDR3 DNA sequence: TGTGCCAGTAGTATACTCGGGCAGGGCACCTACGAGCAGTACTTC. This gives the protein CASSILGQGTYEQYF.

This clone was picked up one time. J is TRBJ2-4 and V is TRBV5-1; TRBD2 matches 8 bases. Germline V gene data show CDR1 as SGHRS and CDR2 as YFSETQ. The CDR3 has 14 residues. V shed 6 bases, J shed 7 bases, and the junction held 9 bases outside the gene matches. CDR3: CASTRERGRNIQYF. CDR3 nucleotide sequence: TGCGCCAGCACCCGAGAGCGGGGGAGGAACATTCAGTACTTC.

This clone was observed once. This sequence joins TRBV5-1 and TRBJ1-6; 8 bases fit TRBD1. CDR3 length equals 16 residues. Losses at the gene ends were 1 base for V and 4 bases for J; bases not matched to a gene: 4. Germline-derived CDR1 and CDR2 are SGHRS and YFSETQ. The DNA for the CDR3 is TGCGCCAGCAGCTTGAACACAGGGGGGTATAATTCACCCCTCCACTTT. It codes for CASSLNTGGYNSPLHF.

This clone was recorded only once. The chain combines TRBV6-5 with TRBJ2-3; D not resolved. Germline values: CDR1 MNHEY, CDR2 SVGAGI. V was pared by 6 bases and J by 3 bases, with 7 bases between. The CDR3 extends over 12 amino acids. This CDR3 is CASSQITDTQYF. The CDR3 nucleotides read TGTGCCAGCAGCCAAATTACAGATACGCAGTATTTT.

The rearrangement uses TRBV5-4 and TRBJ1-2; TRBD1 agrees at 11 bases. Germline CDR1 reads SGHNT; CDR2 reads YYREEE (reference sequence). V shed 0 bases, J shed 3 bases, and the junction held 4 bases outside the gene matches. The CDR3 extends over 16 amino acids. CDR3 nucleotides: TGTGCCAGCAGCTTGGGGACAGGGGGCGCAGACTATGGCTACACCTTC. It encodes CASSLGTGGADYGYTF.

The chain joins TRBV5-1 to TRBJ1-4; 9 positions match TRBD1. The V and J ends lost 5 bases and 1 base, in that order; junction bases with no gene match: 3. The germline V gene has CDR1 SGHRS and CDR2 YFSETQ. The CDR3 extends over 15 amino acids. CDR3 nucleotide sequence: TGCGCCAGCAGACGGACAGGGGTAACTAATGAAAAACTGTTTTTT. Translated: CASRRTGVTNEKLFF.

The rearrangement joins TRBV6-5 to TRBJ2-7; TRBD2 matches 8 bases. With V trimmed by 2 bases and J by 3 bases, 6 bases remained unmatched. Germline V gives CDR1 MNHEY, CDR2 SVGAGI. The CDR3 sequence is 15 residues long. CDR3 in amino acids: CASSYAGGPYYEQYF. The CDR3 DNA reads as TGTGCCAGCAGTTACGCGGGGGGCCCCTACTACGAGCAGTACTTC.

This clone was counted between two and nine times. The chain couples TRBV7-9 to TRBJ2-3, with 8 bases aligning to TRBD2. CDR1 and CDR2 from the germline V gene are SEHNR and FQNEAQ (reference sequence). V shed 3 bases and J 3 bases; nucleotides not matched to a gene: 8. The CDR3 is 16 amino acids. The CDR3 reads CASSFYGLALTDTQYF. The CDR3 DNA is TGTGCCAGCAGCTTCTATGGACTAGCATTGACAGATACGCAGTATTTT.

V and J are TRBV14 and TRBJ1-1; D is possibly TRBD1 (6 bases). The length of the CDR3 is 16 residues. Germline V gene data show CDR1 as SGHDN and CDR2 as FVKESK. The ends were cut back, 4 bases at V and 4 bases at J, with 19 bases in the middle. In nucleotides, the CDR3 is TGTGCCAGCAGCCCCATCGCCTTCACAGGGAGCACTGAAGCTTTCTTT. Translation: CASSPIAFTGSTEAFF.

This clone is a singleton in its sample. The rearrangement joins TRBV3-1 (or the pseudogene TRBV3-2) to TRBJ2-1; D uncertain. CDR1 is LGHDT and CDR2 is YNNKEL in the germline V gene (reference sequence). V was shortened by 3 bases and J by 4 bases, with 13 bases between the two germline ends. The CDR3 has 15 amino acids. CDR3 nucleotide sequence: TGTGCCAGCAGCCACCGTGGGCAGGAATACAATGAGCAGTTCTTC. Its protein product is CASSHRGQEYNEQFF.

The chain recombines TRBV5-1 with TRBJ2-1; 8 nucleotides line up with TRBD2. Trimming took 4 bases from V and 6 from J; bases not matched to a gene: 12. The CDR3 length is 16 residues. Germline V gene sequence: CDR1 SGHRS, CDR2 YFSETQ. The CDR3 reads CASSPPGGGGGNEQFF. The CDR3 nucleotides read TGCGCCAGCAGCCCCCCCGGGGGGGGCGGGGGCAATGAGCAGTTCTTC.